What follows are 7 T cell receptor beta chains derived from one specimen sequenced in a study of somatic mutations in cytotoxic T cells in rheumatoid arthritis. Clones were read by immunoSEQ multiplex PCR, and TCRdb kept only the in-frame ones, dropping some. Of a few thousand clones listed, around four fifths are singletons. Source material: CD8+ T cells sorted from blood. These receptors all stem from a woman between 45 and 65 years old with rheumatoid arthritis.

V is TRBV5-6 and J is TRBJ1-5; D may be TRBD1 (5 bases). Deletions cut 4 bases from V and 3 bases from J, with 14 bases between. The CDR3 is made up of 15 amino acids. Germline V gives CDR1 SGHDT, CDR2 YYEEEE. CDR3: CASSPMTDSNQPQHF. CDR3 bases: TGTGCCAGCAGCCCCATGACAGATTCCAATCAGCCCCAGCATTTT.

The chain uses TRBV6-6 and TRBJ1-1, with D perhaps matching TRBD1 (5 bases). Looked up from germline, CDR1 is MNHNY and CDR2 is SVGAGI (reference sequence). Trimming left V 6 bases short and J 3 bases short, with 14 bases between. The CDR3 has 14 residues. CDR3: CASRRTEGDTEAFF. CDR3 coding DNA: TGTGCCAGCAGACGGACGGAAGGGGACACTGAAGCTTTCTTT.

V is TRBV7-9 and J is TRBJ1-1, with a weak D call TRBD1 (5 bases). V lost 4 bases and J lost 7, with 13 bases in between. The CDR3 extends over 13 amino acids. The V gene's germline CDR1 is SEHNR and CDR2 FQNEAQ (reference sequence). The CDR3 coding sequence is TGTGCCAGCAGCTCCCCAGGGTTCGTTGAAGCTTTCTTT. This codes for CASSSPGFVEAFF. The full variable domain, completed using reference TRBV7-9 and TRBJ1-1, is DTGVSQNPRHKITKRGQNVTFRCDPISEHNRLYWYRQTLGQGPEFLTYFQNEAQLEKSRLLSDRFSAERPKGSFSTLEIQRTEQGDSAMYLCASSSPGFVEAFFGQGTRLTVV.

For the CDR3, the DNA is TGTGCCAGCAGTTTCCTTGGGGGGGAAGAGACCCAGTACTTC. Its translation is CASSFLGGEETQYF. J is TRBJ2-5 and V is TRBV27; 7 bases fit TRBD2. This CDR3 is 14 amino acids long. J gave up 3 bases and V 3 bases, and 4 bases lay outside the gene matches. Germline V gene data show CDR1 as MNHEY and CDR2 as SMNVEV (reference sequence).

This chain joins TRBV7-8 and TRBJ1-5, with 7 bases identical to TRBD1. There are 16 residues in the CDR3. J lost 3 bases, V lost 5 bases, and 10 bases had no gene match. CDR1 is SGHVS and CDR2 is FQNEAQ in the germline V gene. The CDR3 loop reads CASSKTGEYYNQPQHF. The CDR3 DNA reads TGTGCCAGCAGCAAAACAGGGGAGTACTACAATCAGCCCCAGCATTTT.

The chain uses TRBV27 and TRBJ2-3; 8 bases are a match to TRBD2. The CDR3 is 15 residues long. Germline-derived CDR1 and CDR2 are MNHEY and SMNVEV (reference sequence). The junction had 6 bases not matched to a gene; V was cut back by 7 bases and J by 0 bases. The CDR3 sequence is CASTRLAGSTDTQYF. The CDR3 DNA reads TGTGCCAGCACGCGCCTAGCGGGTAGCACAGATACGCAGTATTTT.

The gene calls are TRBV19 and TRBJ2-5, with 15 bases identical to TRBD2. V lost 6 bases to trimming and J lost 4 bases; unmatched junction nucleotides: 6. Germline V gene lookup returns CDR1 LNHDA and CDR2 SQIVND (reference sequence). The CDR3 totals 16 residues. The CDR3 DNA follows: TGTGCCAGTAGGGGCTGGACTAGCGGGAGGGGAGAGACCCAGTACTTC. Protein product: CASRGWTSGRGETQYF.